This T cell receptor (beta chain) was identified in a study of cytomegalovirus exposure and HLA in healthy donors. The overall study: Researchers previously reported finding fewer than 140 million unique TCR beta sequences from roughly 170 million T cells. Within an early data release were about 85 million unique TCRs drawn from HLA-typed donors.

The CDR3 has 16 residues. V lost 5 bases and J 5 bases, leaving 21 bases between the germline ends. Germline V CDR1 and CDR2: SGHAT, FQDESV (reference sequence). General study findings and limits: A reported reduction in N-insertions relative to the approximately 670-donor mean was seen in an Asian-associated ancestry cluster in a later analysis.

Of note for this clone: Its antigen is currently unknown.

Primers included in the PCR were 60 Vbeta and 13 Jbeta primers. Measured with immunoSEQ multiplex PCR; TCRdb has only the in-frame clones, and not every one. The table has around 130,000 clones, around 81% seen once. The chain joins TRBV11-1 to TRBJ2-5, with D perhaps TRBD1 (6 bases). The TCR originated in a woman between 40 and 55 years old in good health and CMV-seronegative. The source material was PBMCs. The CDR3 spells CASSPRQALRGETQYF. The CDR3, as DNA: TGTGCCAGCAGCCCAAGACAGGCTCTTAGGGGGGAGACCCAGTACTTC.